This TCR beta chain was documented in a study of blood T cell repertoires in COVID-19. Study-wide context: The United States, Italy and Spain were the sources of the acute and convalescent COVID-19 samples.

The length of the CDR3 is 13 residues. V gave up 4 bases and J gave up 7 bases, with 13 bases separating them. Germline values: CDR1 MDHEN, CDR2 SYDVKM. The method was immunoSEQ multiplex PCR; TCRdb's version includes in-frame clones alone and lacks a portion of them. Here the sample spans 120,000 to 150,000 clones, approximately 87% being singletons. The source is a woman between 50 and 59 years old with active or convalescent COVID-19. The chain combines TRBV28 with TRBJ1-2, with a tentative D call TRBD1 (6 bases). The specimen sequenced was peripheral blood. The CDR3 region has the DNA TGTGCCAGCAGTTCCGACAGGCAATCTGGCTACACCTTC. This encodes CASSSDRQSGYTF.